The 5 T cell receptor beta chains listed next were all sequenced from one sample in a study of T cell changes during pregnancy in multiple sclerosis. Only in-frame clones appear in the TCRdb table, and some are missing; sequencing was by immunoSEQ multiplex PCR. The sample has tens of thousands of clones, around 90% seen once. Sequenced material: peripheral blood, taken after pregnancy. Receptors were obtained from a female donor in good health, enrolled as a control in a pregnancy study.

The DNA of the CDR3 is TGTGCCAGCAGCTTAGAGATGGCAAGGGTCGCGGGATCCAAAAACATTCAGTACTTC. Its protein product is CASSLEMARVAGSKNIQYF. The rearrangement links TRBV11-2 to TRBJ2-4; possibly TRBD2 for D (6 bases). The CDR3 is made up of 19 amino acids. Germline CDR1 reads SGHAT; CDR2 reads FQNNGV. Trimming left V 0 bases short and J 2 bases short, with 20 bases between.

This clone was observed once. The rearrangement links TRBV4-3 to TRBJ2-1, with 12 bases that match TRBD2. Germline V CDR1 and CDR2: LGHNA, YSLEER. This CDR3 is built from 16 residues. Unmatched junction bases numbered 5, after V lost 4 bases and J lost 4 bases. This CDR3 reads CASSPLAGGQYNEQFF. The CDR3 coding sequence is TGCGCCAGCAGCCCCCTAGCGGGGGGGCAGTACAATGAGCAGTTCTTC.

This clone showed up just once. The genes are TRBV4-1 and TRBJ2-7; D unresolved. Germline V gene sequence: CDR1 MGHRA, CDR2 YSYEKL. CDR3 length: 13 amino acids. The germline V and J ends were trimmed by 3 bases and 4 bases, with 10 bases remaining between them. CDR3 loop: CASSQEVAYEQYF. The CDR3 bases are TGCGCCAGCAGCCAGGAAGTAGCTTACGAGCAGTACTTC.

CDR3 coding DNA: TGTGCCAGCTCACCGGACAGGACTGGAAACACCATATATTTT. It encodes CASSPDRTGNTIYF. V and J are TRBV18 and TRBJ1-3; 7 nucleotides agree with TRBD1. CDR3 length: 14 amino acids. The germline V gene encodes CDR1 KGHSH and CDR2 LQKENI. Trimming at V came to 3 bases and at J to 2 bases, leaving 1 base not matched to a gene.

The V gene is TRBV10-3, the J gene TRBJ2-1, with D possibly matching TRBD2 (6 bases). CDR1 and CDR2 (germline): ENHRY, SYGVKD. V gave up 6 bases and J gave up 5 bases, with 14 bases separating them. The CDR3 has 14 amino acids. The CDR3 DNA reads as TGTGCCATCAGGACCGGGCGGGGCGACAATGAGCAGTTCTTC. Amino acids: CAIRTGRGDNEQFF.